Below, one T cell receptor (beta chain) is given with its context. The target antigen is unknown. This entry belongs to a study of CD8+ T cells in alopecia areata. General observations from the study: Scalp samples also contribute reads from the resident alphabeta T cells found in normal skin.

The authors extracted RNA and reverse transcribed it into cDNA as the sequencing template. Clones were read by immunoSEQ multiplex PCR, and TCRdb kept only the in-frame ones, dropping some. Of about 87,000 clones in the sample, about two thirds were seen once. The treatment was: oral pan-JAK inhibitor, 5-10 mg twice daily. CDR3 length: 14 residues. The V end was cut by 6 bases, the J end by 1 base, with 12 bases between. Germline lookup yields CDR1 MNHNY and CDR2 SVGAGI (reference sequence). The chain is built from TRBV6-6 and TRBJ1-2; no clear D gene. The sample consisted of CD8+ T cells sorted from blood, taken around week 42, from a patient treated with tofacitinib. This TCR came from a human donor with alopecia areata. The CDR3 region has the DNA TGTGCCAGCAGAGGACTCGGGCGTAACTATGGCTACACCTTC. Protein sequence: CASRGLGRNYGYTF.